This T cell receptor (beta chain) appears in the sequencing data of a study of early stage breast cancer tumors. Using immunoSEQ multiplex PCR, the repertoire was profiled, and TCRdb retains in-frame clones only, with some absent. The sample has around 20,000 clones, around 83% seen once; the top ten hold under 2%. Study-level points and caveats: Tumor and normal breast were distinguished via blood comparison in 14 of 16 patients. Tumors had roughly 2.4-fold higher T cell density and higher clonality than adjacent normal breast tissue.

V dropped 3 bases and J dropped 7 bases, with 13 bases sitting between them. CDR1 SGHTA and CDR2 FQGNSA come from the germline V gene. This CDR3 region has 13 residues. On this clone: Its antigen remains unknown.

V usage is TRBV7-2 and J usage is TRBJ2-7, with D perhaps TRBD2 (7 bases). The TCR comes from a person between 65 and 80 years old with breast cancer. Sequencing was performed on blood. The CDR3 nucleotides are TGTGCCAGCAGCTTCGACAGGCGGGGGGAGCAGTACTTC. Its protein is CASSFDRRGEQYF.